These T cell receptor beta chains were read from a single sample in a study of a mutant IDH1 vaccine in newly diagnosed glioma. Generated by immunoSEQ multiplex PCR, the TCRdb table keeps only in-frame clones and is missing some. The sample consists of approximately 50,000 clones, 76% of them appearing once. Their specific antigens are unknown. This specimen consisted of PBMCs, obtained from a glioma patient whose treatment included an IDH1 peptide vaccine. All receptors derive from a woman aged 35 to 49 with glioma. Some clones in this sample may be carry-over from other donors' samples. CDR3s include the opening cysteine and the closing phenylalanine or tryptophan.

len,v_gene,j_gene,CDR3aa
11,TRBV6-1,TRBJ2-7,CASSEGYEQYF
14,TRBV30,TRBJ2-1,CAWMEGLATDEQFF
13,TRBV7-6,TRBJ2-3,CASSRRQGVLEYF
14,TRBV18,TRBJ1-2,CASSSTGQSYGYTF
20,TRBV4-2,TRBJ2-5,CASSQGIVRGGQGVEETQYF
12,TRBV27,TRBJ2-1,CASSSSAGEQFF
15,TRBV5-1,TRBJ1-5,CASSLEGVKNQPQHF
14,TRBV7-9,TRBJ1-2,CASRSGQGVDGYTF
10,TRBV10-2,TRBJ2-7,CASSGYEQYF
12,TRBV7-2,TRBJ1-5,CASSLDNQPQHF
16,TRBV7-2,TRBJ2-5,CASSPRTGGSQETQYF
13,TRBV4-3,TRBJ2-7,CASSQDRSYEQYF
16,TRBV4-1,TRBJ1-5,CASSQDWTGVNQPQHF
17,TRBV4-1,TRBJ2-1,CASSQGGGRGPLLEQFF
14,TRBV5-6,TRBJ1-5,CASSSTEWGQPQHF
14,TRBV29-1,TRBJ1-2,CSVEMDPSIGGYTF
16,TRBV5-6,TRBJ1-4,CASSQRSQGLNEKLFF
15,TRBV5-4,TRBJ1-2,CASSPPYRAGDGYTF
15,TRBV25-1,TRBJ1-4,CASRRGEVPNEKLFF
16,TRBV30,TRBJ1-2,CAWSARQGALNYGYTF
13,TRBV9,TRBJ2-7,CASSDQQGYEQYF
17,TRBV6-4,TRBJ2-2,CASSRTGSTIPTGELFF
15,TRBV7-9,TRBJ2-7,CASQPSGTVSYEQYF
16,TRBV19,TRBJ1-1,CASSIDRGAVNTEAFF
9,TRBV29-1,TRBJ1-2,CSVDHQHPF
15,TRBV7-6,TRBJ1-1,CASSLEPDLNTEAFF
13,TRBV2,TRBJ1-1,CASRQGMATEAFF
15,TRBV7-9,TRBJ1-1,CASSLIGAVNTEAFF
15,TRBV14,TRBJ2-1,CASSHRSRDSLEQFF
18,TRBV4-1,TRBJ2-5,CASSQVGLAGGFQETQYF
14,TRBV27,TRBJ1-1,CASSPWPYGTEAFF
15,TRBV25-1,TRBJ1-2,CASSEEGPAGYGYTF
14,TRBV6-6,TRBJ2-2,CASSLTTSTGELFF
16,TRBV18,TRBJ1-2,CASSPLQVIANYGYTF
15,TRBV2,TRBJ1-1,CASRDIWDGDTEAFF
18,TRBV10-3,TRBJ2-2,CAINQGQGDATNTGELFF
13,TRBV28,TRBJ2-7,CASSLSGGGEQYF
16,TRBV4-1,TRBJ1-2,CASSHGETALSSGYTF
14,TRBV7-9,TRBJ2-7,CASSLAWDRAEQYF
16,TRBV4-3,TRBJ2-3,CASSQGPGPRTDTQYF
14,TRBV29-1,TRBJ2-5,CSVGGDSYRETQYF
14,TRBV19,TRBJ1-4,CASSRRDRDEKLFF